The clone carrying this T cell receptor (beta chain) has a count of ten or more. The source of the sample is a study of Graves' ophthalmopathy and Graves' hyperthyroidism. The junction had 13 bases not matched to a gene; V was cut back by 5 bases and J by 4 bases. Germline V gives CDR1 SGHTA, CDR2 FQGNSA. The CDR3 is 16 amino acids. Certain patients were not enrolled. These were patients with other autoimmune diseases, uncontrolled infections, pregnancy or lactation. RNA transcripts served as template for amplifying TCR beta CDR3 sequences. First-round RT-PCR with HTBI primers preceded a second-round multiplex PCR. TCRdb re-called the multiplex PCR reads with MiXCR, one entry per CDR3 protein. The table has around 400,000 distinct CDR3 sequences, around 16% seen once.

The chain carries TRBV7-2 and TRBJ1-1, with 7 bases fitting TRBD1. This sequence originates from a woman aged 18-35 years with Graves' ophthalmopathy. The sample consisted of peripheral blood. CDR3: CASSPLTGPLVTEAFF. CDR3 bases: TGTGCCAGCAGCCCATTGACAGGGCCCTTGGTCACTGAAGCTTTCTTT. The complete variable domain, with remaining parts taken from reference TRBV7-2 and TRBJ1-1, reads GAGVSQSPSNKVTEKGKDVELRCDPISGHTALYWYRQSLGQGLEFLIYFQGNSAPDKSGLPSDRFSAERTGGSVSTLTIQRTQQEDSAVYLCASSPLTGPLVTEAFFGQGTRLTVV.